This TCR beta chain was captured by sequencing in a study of Tregs in tolerant kidney transplant recipients. The germline V gene has CDR1 SGHTA and CDR2 FQGNSA. J lost 7 bases, V lost 5 bases, and 5 bases had no gene match. CDR3 length: 14 amino acids. Data came from immunoSEQ multiplex PCR; TCRdb stores just in-frame clones and leaves some out. This sample has roughly 69,000 clones; about 89% occur once, and the top ten carry approximately 0.39%. The material was CD4+ T cells from blood, obtained before the transplant. V usage is TRBV7-2 and J usage is TRBJ2-7, with 13 bases that match TRBD2. The sequence was obtained from a human donor who received a combined kidney and bone marrow transplant. CDR3 nucleotides: TGTGCCAGCAGCCACGGACTAGCGGGAGATGAGCAGTACTTC. Its protein is CASSHGLAGDEQYF.